The 23 T cell receptor beta chains reported below all come from one sample, sequenced in a study of cytomegalovirus exposure and HLA in healthy donors. The PCR made use of 60 Vbeta and 13 Jbeta primers. The repertoire was sequenced with immunoSEQ multiplex PCR; TCRdb's copy has only in-frame clones and lacks some. The sample has about 200,000 clones, approximately 82% seen once. The sequencing input was PBMCs. All receptors come from a male donor in good health and CMV-seronegative.

The chain is built from TRBV7-9 and TRBJ1-2, with D possibly matching TRBD1 (6 bases). Germline-derived CDR1 and CDR2 are SEHNR and FQNEAQ (reference sequence). The CDR3 has 15 residues. The V and J ends lost 5 bases and 0 bases respectively, with 13 bases between them. This CDR3 is CASSLGAGANYGYTF. Written as DNA, the CDR3 is TGTGCCAGCAGCCTGGGGGCCGGAGCTAACTATGGCTACACCTTC.

The V and J genes are TRBV7-9 and TRBJ2-7; 8 nucleotides match TRBD2. The CDR3 sequence is 13 residues long. CDR1 and CDR2 from the germline V gene are SEHNR and FQNEAQ (reference sequence). V gave up 11 bases and J gave up 0 bases; unmatched junction bases: 6. CDR3 bases: TGTGCCGGGACTAGTACAATCTCCTACGAGCAGTACTTC. Encoded protein: CAGTSTISYEQYF.

Comments on this clone: A junction end diverges from the germline sequence, so it may reflect a read error. Other DNA sequences of this sample code for an identical CDR3. The chain's CDR3 is CASSFQATNYGYTF. The CDR3, as DNA: TGCGCCAGCAGCTTCCAGGCTACAAACTATGGCTACACCTTC. This rearrangement joins TRBV7-9 to TRBJ1-2; D gene ambiguous. The CDR3 covers 14 residues. CDR1 is SEHNR, CDR2 FQNEAQ, per germline (reference sequence).

This clone was observed a few times. This rearrangement joins TRBV11-2 to TRBJ2-7, with TRBD2 identical over 13 bases. V was clipped by 5 bases and J by 6 bases; unmatched bases: 4. In germline, CDR1 is SGHAT, CDR2 FQNNGV. The CDR3 spans 14 residues. The CDR3 sequence is CASSPRLAGGEQYF. In DNA form, the CDR3 reads TGTGCCAGCAGCCCCCGACTAGCGGGAGGCGAGCAGTACTTC.

The chain employs TRBV5-1 and TRBJ2-7, with D perhaps TRBD1 (5 bases). Germline V CDR1 and CDR2: SGHRS, YFSETQ. CDR3 length: 15 residues. V was pared by 2 bases and J by 0 bases, with 12 bases between. The DNA for the CDR3 is TGCGCCAGCAGCTTACTGACAGTCCTCTCCTACGAGCAGTACTTC. It translates to CASSLLTVLSYEQYF.

J is TRBJ1-5 and V is TRBV19; 9 nucleotides line up with TRBD1. J gave up 6 bases and V 7 bases, and 7 bases lay outside the gene matches. This CDR3 spans 14 amino acids. Germline V gives CDR1 LNHDA, CDR2 SQIVND (reference sequence). The CDR3 DNA reads as TGTGCCAGTACCCGAGACAGGGGGGCTCAGCCCCAGCATTTT. It translates to CASTRDRGAQPQHF.

This chain uses TRBV15 with TRBJ2-5; TRBD1 matches 11 bases. The CDR3 consists of 14 residues. Germline CDR1 reads LNHNV; CDR2 reads YYDKDF (reference sequence). J was trimmed by 5 bases and V by 7 bases; bases with no gene match: 6. The CDR3 protein is CATNRGQGAETQYF. Here the CDR3 DNA reads TGTGCCACCAATCGAGGACAGGGGGCTGAGACCCAGTACTTC.

This sequence joins TRBV19 and TRBJ2-7, with D perhaps TRBD2 (6 bases). Trimming shortened V by 5 bases and J by 4 bases, and 12 bases separated the two germline ends. Germline V gene sequence: CDR1 LNHDA, CDR2 SQIVND (reference sequence). The CDR3 has 13 residues. The CDR3 DNA sequence: TGTGCCAGTAGTCAGCGACTAGAATACGAGCAGTACTTC. Translated, it gives CASSQRLEYEQYF.

This chain joins TRBV6-6 and TRBJ1-6; tentatively, D is TRBD1 (5 bases). CDR3 length: 15 amino acids. Germline CDR1 reads MNHNY; CDR2 reads SVGAGI (reference sequence). Trimming pared 0 bases from V and 10 bases from J, leaving 13 bases between. The CDR3 sequence: CASSYSAGRQSPLHF. The CDR3 nucleotides are TGTGCCAGCAGTTACTCAGCAGGGAGGCAGTCACCCCTCCACTTT.

The rearrangement links TRBV11-1 to TRBJ2-2, with 8 nucleotides matching TRBD2. The CDR3 length is 15 residues. The V and J ends lost 3 bases and 3 bases, in that order; junction bases with no gene match: 3. Germline values: CDR1 SGHAT, CDR2 FQDESV (reference sequence). The CDR3 loop reads CASSFTGGDTGELFF. In DNA, the CDR3 is TGTGCCAGCAGCTTTACGGGAGGGGACACCGGGGAGCTGTTTTTT.

This chain uses TRBV9 with TRBJ2-7; D gene uncertain. Germline CDR1 and CDR2: SGDLS and YYNGEE. This CDR3 spans 13 amino acids. V was clipped by 4 bases and J by 2 bases, with 10 bases between them. Written as DNA, the CDR3 is TGTGCCAGCAGCCCAGATGGCCCCTACGAGCAGTACTTC. Its translation: CASSPDGPYEQYF.

V and J are TRBV7-3 and TRBJ2-7; D might be TRBD2 (6 bases). This CDR3 is built from 15 residues. Germline values: CDR1 SGHTA, CDR2 FQGTGA. Trimming took 3 bases from V and 3 from J, leaving 15 bases between them. CDR3 residues: CASSLAASASYEQYF. The CDR3 nucleotides read TGTGCCAGCAGCTTGGCCGCTAGCGCCAGCTACGAGCAGTACTTC.

The genes are TRBV11-2 and TRBJ2-7; 12 bases fit TRBD2. V gave up 1 base and J gave up 5 bases; unmatched junction bases: 3. CDR3 size: 15 residues. Germline-derived CDR1 and CDR2 are SGHAT and FQNNGV. The CDR3 DNA reads as TGTGCCAGCAGCTTAGTTGCTAGCGGGAGGGACGAGCAGTACTTC. Its protein product is CASSLVASGRDEQYF.

This clone has a single count. V is TRBV19 and J is TRBJ1-4; 9 positions match TRBD1. The V gene's germline CDR1 is LNHDA and CDR2 SQIVND (reference sequence). With V trimmed by 1 base and J by 8 bases, 2 bases remained unmatched. The CDR3 runs 14 residues. The CDR3 loop reads CASSIGTGAEKLFF. The CDR3 nucleotides are TGTGCCAGTAGTATAGGGACAGGGGCCGAAAAACTGTTTTTT.

This clone showed up just a few times. The chain joins TRBV13 to TRBJ1-1; D perhaps matches TRBD1 (6 bases). CDR1 is PRHDT, CDR2 FYEKMQ, per germline (reference sequence). V was cut by 8 bases and J by 2 bases, with 12 bases left in between. This CDR3 contains 13 residues. The CDR3 loop reads CASEGGRNTEAFF. In DNA form, the CDR3 reads TGTGCCAGCGAGGGGGGGAGAAACACTGAAGCTTTCTTT.

This rearrangement joins TRBV29-1 to TRBJ1-1; no firm D call. Germline-derived CDR1 and CDR2 are SQVTM and ANQGSEA. This CDR3 region has 13 residues. The V end lost 5 bases, the J end lost 2 bases, and 12 bases lay between the germline ends. The CDR3 sequence: CSVLTSLNTEAFF. The CDR3 bases are TGCAGCGTTTTGACAAGCCTCAACACTGAAGCTTTCTTT.

This rearrangement joins TRBV7-9 to TRBJ2-2; TRBD1 is a possible D gene (6 bases). The germline V and J ends were trimmed by 2 bases and 3 bases, with 7 bases remaining between them. Germline lookup yields CDR1 SEHNR and CDR2 FQNEAQ (reference sequence). The CDR3 runs to 14 residues. CDR3 protein: CASSLQGYTGELFF. As DNA, the CDR3 is TGTGCCAGCAGCTTACAGGGGTACACCGGGGAGCTGTTTTTT.

The chain links TRBV15 to TRBJ2-1, with 8 bases fitting TRBD2. Germline V gives CDR1 LNHNV, CDR2 YYDKDF (reference sequence). The CDR3 has 16 amino acids. The ends lost 1 base at V and 5 bases at J; junction bases unmatched: 7. CDR3 DNA sequence: TGTGCCACCAGCAGAGGGGGACTAGACGTCGACAATGAGCAGTTCTTC. It is translated as CATSRGGLDVDNEQFF.

This chain links TRBV4-1 with TRBJ2-7, with a weak D call TRBD2 (6 bases). The CDR3 sequence is 16 residues long. The V gene's germline CDR1 is MGHRA and CDR2 YSYEKL. The V end was cut by 1 base, the J end by 6 bases, with 19 bases between. CDR3 in amino acids: CASSQVGGRDWGEQYF. The CDR3 DNA reads as TGCGCCAGCAGCCAAGTCGGGGGTAGGGACTGGGGCGAGCAGTACTTC.

V and J are TRBV27 and TRBJ2-2; 11 positions match TRBD1. After removal of 7 bases from V and 7 bases from J, the junction contained 11 bases not matched to a gene. The CDR3 runs 16 residues. CDR1 MNHEY and CDR2 SMNVEV come from the germline V gene (reference sequence). This CDR3 is CASTKLSGTGGGELFF. CDR3 bases: TGTGCCAGCACCAAGCTCTCCGGGACAGGGGGCGGGGAGCTGTTTTTT.

This clone was picked up a small number of times. V usage is TRBV28 and J usage is TRBJ1-4; 12 nucleotides line up with TRBD1. CDR3 size: 16 residues. J gave up 8 bases and V 5 bases, and 9 bases lay outside the gene matches. Germline loops: CDR1 MDHEN, CDR2 SYDVKM. The CDR3 reads CASSAPGQGAREKLFF. Written as DNA, the CDR3 is TGTGCCAGCAGTGCACCGGGACAGGGGGCGAGGGAAAAACTGTTTTTT.

V gene TRBV6-6 combines with J gene TRBJ2-3, with D possibly matching TRBD2 (6 bases). V was trimmed by 5 bases and J by 4 bases, leaving 13 bases between them. The CDR3 consists of 14 residues. Germline V gives CDR1 MNHNY, CDR2 SVGAGI (reference sequence). The CDR3 sequence is CASSVTGAPDTQYF. CDR3 nucleotides: TGTGCCAGCAGTGTTACGGGAGCCCCAGATACGCAGTATTTT.

A few counts support this clone. The chain links TRBV5-8 to TRBJ2-6; D is unresolved. In germline, CDR1 is SGHTS, CDR2 YDEGEE. The CDR3 is 15 residues long. V gave up 4 bases and J gave up 3 bases, with 11 bases separating them. The CDR3 here is CASSLRSYGANVLTF. CDR3 sequence (DNA): TGTGCCAGCAGCCTTAGGAGTTATGGGGCCAACGTCCTGACTTTC.